This T cell receptor (beta chain) was recorded in a study of blood T cell repertoires in COVID-19. Across the whole study: COVID-19 samples, acute and convalescent, were from the United States, Italy and Spain. The cDNA or gDNA used as material had been derived from T cells, B-cell-depleted T cells, or PBMCs.

In the study's own analysis: Cell counts per sample came from amplifying reference gene primers. Repertoires were generated with immunoSEQ multiplex PCR, while TCRdb's copy carries only in-frame clones and drops some. V and J calls and clone size are as listed in that table; D and trimming were resolved from the DNA. The sample includes 120,000 or so clones, 80% of them seen just once. Only one count was recorded for this clone. The germline V gene has CDR1 MNHEY and CDR2 SMNVEV (reference sequence). CDR3 length: 16 residues. Trimming pared 7 bases from V and 4 bases from J, leaving 22 bases between. The chain is built from TRBV27 and TRBJ2-5; possible D gene TRBD1, 7 bases. Specimen: peripheral blood. The clonotype was recovered from a human donor in a cohort sampled during active COVID-19. The CDR3 DNA is TGTGCCAGCAACAGGGGTGGTAGCGTGCGGGGAGAGACCCAGTACTTC. Protein product: CASNRGGSVRGETQYF.